The clone carrying this T cell receptor beta chain came up a few times. Using immunoSEQ multiplex PCR, the repertoire was profiled, and TCRdb retains in-frame clones only, with some absent. Of fewer than 200,000 clones listed, around nine tenths are singletons. The sample originates from a study of cytomegalovirus exposure and HLA in healthy donors. The CDR3 covers 16 residues. The germline V gene has CDR1 MNHNY and CDR2 SVGAGI (reference sequence). The V end lost 2 bases, the J end lost 0 bases, and 11 bases lay between the germline ends. This TCR was sampled from a man in his late teens or twenties in good health and CMV-seropositive. The gene calls are TRBV6-6 and TRBJ1-5, with no clear D. Sequencing was done on a sample of PBMCs. The CDR3 DNA is TGTGCCAGCAGTTACGAGGCACTGTATAGCAATCAGCCCCAGCATTTT. Protein: CASSYEALYSNQPQHF.